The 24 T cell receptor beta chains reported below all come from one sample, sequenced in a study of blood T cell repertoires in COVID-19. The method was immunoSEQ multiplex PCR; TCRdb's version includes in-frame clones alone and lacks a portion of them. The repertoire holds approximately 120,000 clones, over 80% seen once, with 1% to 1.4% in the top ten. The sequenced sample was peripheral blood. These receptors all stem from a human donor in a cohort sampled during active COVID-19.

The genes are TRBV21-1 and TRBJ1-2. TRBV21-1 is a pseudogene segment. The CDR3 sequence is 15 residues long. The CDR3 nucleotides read TGTGCCAGCAGCCCGCGGGCCCCTTGGGACTATGGCTACACCTTC. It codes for CASSPRAPWDYGYTF.

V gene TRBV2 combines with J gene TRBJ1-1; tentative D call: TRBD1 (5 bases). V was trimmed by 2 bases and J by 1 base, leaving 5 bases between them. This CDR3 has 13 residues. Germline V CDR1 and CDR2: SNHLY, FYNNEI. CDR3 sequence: CASSEQGNTEAFF. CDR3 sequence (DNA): TGTGCCAGCAGTGAACAGGGGAACACTGAAGCTTTCTTT.

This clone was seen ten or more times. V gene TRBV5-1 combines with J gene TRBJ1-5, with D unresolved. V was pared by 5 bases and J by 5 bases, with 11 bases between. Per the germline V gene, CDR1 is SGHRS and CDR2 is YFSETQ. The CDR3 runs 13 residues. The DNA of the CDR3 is TGCGCCAGCAGTACTGAGGGAGATCAGCCCCAGCATTTT. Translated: CASSTEGDQPQHF.

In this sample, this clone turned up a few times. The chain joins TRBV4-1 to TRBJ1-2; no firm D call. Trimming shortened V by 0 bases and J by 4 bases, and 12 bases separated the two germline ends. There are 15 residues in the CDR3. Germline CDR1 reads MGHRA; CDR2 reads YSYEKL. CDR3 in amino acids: CASSQEGGIIYGYTF. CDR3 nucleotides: TGCGCCAGCAGCCAAGAGGGAGGGATCATCTATGGCTACACCTTC.

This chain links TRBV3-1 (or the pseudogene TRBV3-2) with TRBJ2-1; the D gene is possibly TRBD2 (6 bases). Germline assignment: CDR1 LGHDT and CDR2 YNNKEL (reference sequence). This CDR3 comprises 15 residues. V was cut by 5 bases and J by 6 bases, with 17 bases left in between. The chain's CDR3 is CASSSRETRPNEQFF. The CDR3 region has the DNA TGTGCCAGCAGCTCTCGTGAGACTAGACCCAATGAGCAGTTCTTC.

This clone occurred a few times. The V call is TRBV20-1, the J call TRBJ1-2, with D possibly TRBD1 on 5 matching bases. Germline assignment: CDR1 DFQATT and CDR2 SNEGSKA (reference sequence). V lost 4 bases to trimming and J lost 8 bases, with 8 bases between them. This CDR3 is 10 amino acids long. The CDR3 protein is CSAITGGYTF. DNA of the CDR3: TGCAGTGCTATCACAGGCGGCTACACCTTC.

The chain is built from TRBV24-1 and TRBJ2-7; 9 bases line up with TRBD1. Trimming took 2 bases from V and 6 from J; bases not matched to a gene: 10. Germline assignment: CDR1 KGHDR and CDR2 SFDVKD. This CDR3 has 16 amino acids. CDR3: CATSDSGDRVGSEQYF. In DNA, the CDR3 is TGTGCCACCAGTGATTCAGGGGACAGGGTCGGGTCCGAGCAGTACTTC.

The CDR3 region is CASQRKSGNEQFF. In nucleotides, the CDR3 is TGTGCCAGCCAGCGGAAGTCGGGAAATGAGCAGTTCTTC. The chain carries TRBV25-1 and TRBJ2-1; tentatively, D is TRBD2 (5 bases). CDR3 length: 13 amino acids. The germline CDR1 and CDR2 sequences are MGHDK and SYGVNS. Between the trimmed V and J ends, which lost 8 bases and 7 bases, there was a span of 15 bases.

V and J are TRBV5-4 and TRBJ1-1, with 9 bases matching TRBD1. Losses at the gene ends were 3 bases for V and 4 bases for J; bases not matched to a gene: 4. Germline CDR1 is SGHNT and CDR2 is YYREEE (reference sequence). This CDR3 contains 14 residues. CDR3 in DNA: TGTGCCAGCAGCTCCCCGGGACAGGGCACTGAAGCTTTCTTT. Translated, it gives CASSSPGQGTEAFF.

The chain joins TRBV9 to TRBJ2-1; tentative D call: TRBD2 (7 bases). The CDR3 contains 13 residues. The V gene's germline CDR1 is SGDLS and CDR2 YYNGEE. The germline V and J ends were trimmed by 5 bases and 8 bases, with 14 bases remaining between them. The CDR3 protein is CASSRGGGDEQFF. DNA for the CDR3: TGTGCCAGCAGTAGAGGAGGGGGGGATGAGCAGTTCTTC.

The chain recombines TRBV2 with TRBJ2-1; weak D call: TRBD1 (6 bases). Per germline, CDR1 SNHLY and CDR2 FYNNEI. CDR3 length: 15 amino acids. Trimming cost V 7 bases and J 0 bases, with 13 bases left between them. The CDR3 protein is CASIQGGGSYNEQFF. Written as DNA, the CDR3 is TGTGCCAGCATCCAAGGGGGTGGCTCCTACAATGAGCAGTTCTTC.

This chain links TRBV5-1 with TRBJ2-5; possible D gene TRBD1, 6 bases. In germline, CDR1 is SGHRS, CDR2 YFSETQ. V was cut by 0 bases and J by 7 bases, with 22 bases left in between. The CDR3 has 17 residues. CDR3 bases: TGCGCCAGCAGCTTGGTCCCCTTCCTGACAGGCACGGGGACCCAGTACTTC. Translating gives CASSLVPFLTGTGTQYF.

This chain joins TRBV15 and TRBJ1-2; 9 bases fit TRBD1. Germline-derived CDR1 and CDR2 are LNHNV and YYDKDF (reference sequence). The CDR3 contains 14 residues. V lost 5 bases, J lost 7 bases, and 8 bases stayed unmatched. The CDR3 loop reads CATSFRDREFGYTF. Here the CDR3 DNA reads TGTGCCACCAGCTTCCGGGACAGGGAGTTTGGCTACACCTTC.

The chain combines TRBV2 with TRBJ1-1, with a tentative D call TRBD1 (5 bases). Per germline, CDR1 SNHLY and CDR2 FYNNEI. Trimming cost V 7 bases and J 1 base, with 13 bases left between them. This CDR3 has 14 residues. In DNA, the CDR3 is TGTGCCAGCACCAAGGACACGGGGAACACTGAAGCTTTCTTT. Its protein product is CASTKDTGNTEAFF.

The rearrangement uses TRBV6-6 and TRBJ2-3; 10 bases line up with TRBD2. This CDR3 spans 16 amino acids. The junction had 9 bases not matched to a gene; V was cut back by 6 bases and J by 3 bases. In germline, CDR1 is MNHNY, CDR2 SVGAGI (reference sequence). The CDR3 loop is CASRPSSGGATDTQYF. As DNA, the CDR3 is TGTGCCAGCAGGCCTTCGAGCGGGGGGGCTACAGATACGCAGTATTTT.

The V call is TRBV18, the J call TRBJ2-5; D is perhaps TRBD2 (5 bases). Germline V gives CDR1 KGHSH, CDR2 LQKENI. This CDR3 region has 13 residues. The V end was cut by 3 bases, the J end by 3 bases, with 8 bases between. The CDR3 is CASSPRAEETQYF. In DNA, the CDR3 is TGTGCCAGCTCACCGCGGGCAGAAGAGACCCAGTACTTC.

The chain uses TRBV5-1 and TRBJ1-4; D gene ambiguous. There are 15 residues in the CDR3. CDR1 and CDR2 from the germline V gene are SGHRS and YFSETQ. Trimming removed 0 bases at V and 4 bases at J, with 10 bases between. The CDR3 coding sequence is TGCGCCAGCAGCTTGGCCGGGAGGGATAATGAAAAACTGTTTTTT. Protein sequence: CASSLAGRDNEKLFF. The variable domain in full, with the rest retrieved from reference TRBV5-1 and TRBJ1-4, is KAGVTQTPRYLIKTRGQQVTLSCSPISGHRSVSWYQQTPGQGLQFLFEYFSETQRNKGNFPGRFSGRQFSNSRSEMNVSTLELGDSALYLCASSLAGRDNEKLFFGSGTQLSVL.

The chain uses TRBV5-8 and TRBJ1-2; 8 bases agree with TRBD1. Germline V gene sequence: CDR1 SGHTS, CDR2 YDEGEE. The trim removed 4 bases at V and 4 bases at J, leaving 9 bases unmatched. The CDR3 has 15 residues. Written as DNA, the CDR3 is TGTGCCAGCAGCCCGGACAGGGCTGCTGGCTATGGCTACACCTTC. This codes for CASSPDRAAGYGYTF.

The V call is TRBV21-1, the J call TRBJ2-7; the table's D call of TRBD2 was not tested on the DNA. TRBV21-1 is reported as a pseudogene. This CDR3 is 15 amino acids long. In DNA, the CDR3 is TGTGCCAGCAGCAAAACTGGGGAGGGGCCGTACGAGCAGTACTTC. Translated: CASSKTGEGPYEQYF.

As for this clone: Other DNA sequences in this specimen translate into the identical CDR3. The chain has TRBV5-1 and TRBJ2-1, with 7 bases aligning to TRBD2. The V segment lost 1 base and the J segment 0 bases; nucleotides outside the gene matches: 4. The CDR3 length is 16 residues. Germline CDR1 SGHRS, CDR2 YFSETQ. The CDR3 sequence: CASSLFAGDSYNEQFF. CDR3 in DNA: TGCGCCAGCAGCTTGTTTGCGGGGGACTCCTACAATGAGCAGTTCTTC.

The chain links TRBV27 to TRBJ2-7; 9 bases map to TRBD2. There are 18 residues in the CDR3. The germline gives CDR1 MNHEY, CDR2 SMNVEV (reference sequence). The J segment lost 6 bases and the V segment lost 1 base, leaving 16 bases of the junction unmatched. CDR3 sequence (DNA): TGTGCCAGCAGTTTATATTGGGGGCCGATAGCGGGAGCTGGCGAGCAGTACTTC. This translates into CASSLYWGPIAGAGEQYF.

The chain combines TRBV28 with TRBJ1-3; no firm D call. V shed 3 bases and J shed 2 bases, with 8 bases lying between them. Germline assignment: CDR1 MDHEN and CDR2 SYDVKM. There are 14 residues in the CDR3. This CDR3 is CASSLQATGNTIYF. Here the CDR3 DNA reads TGTGCCAGCAGTTTGCAGGCCACTGGAAACACCATATATTTT.

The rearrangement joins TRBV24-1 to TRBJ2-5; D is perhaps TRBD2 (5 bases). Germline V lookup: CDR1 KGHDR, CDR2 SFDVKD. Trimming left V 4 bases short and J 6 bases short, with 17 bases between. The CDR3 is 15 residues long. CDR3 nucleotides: TGTGCCACCAGTGACCCTAGCCAGCCTGGTCAGACCCAGTACTTC. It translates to CATSDPSQPGQTQYF.

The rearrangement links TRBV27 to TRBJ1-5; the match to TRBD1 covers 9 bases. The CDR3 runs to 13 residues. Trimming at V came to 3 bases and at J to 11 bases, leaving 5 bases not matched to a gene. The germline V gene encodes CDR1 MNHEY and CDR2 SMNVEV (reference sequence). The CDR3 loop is CASSFSRQGAQHF. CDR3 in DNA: TGTGCCAGCAGTTTCTCAAGACAGGGGGCCCAGCATTTT.